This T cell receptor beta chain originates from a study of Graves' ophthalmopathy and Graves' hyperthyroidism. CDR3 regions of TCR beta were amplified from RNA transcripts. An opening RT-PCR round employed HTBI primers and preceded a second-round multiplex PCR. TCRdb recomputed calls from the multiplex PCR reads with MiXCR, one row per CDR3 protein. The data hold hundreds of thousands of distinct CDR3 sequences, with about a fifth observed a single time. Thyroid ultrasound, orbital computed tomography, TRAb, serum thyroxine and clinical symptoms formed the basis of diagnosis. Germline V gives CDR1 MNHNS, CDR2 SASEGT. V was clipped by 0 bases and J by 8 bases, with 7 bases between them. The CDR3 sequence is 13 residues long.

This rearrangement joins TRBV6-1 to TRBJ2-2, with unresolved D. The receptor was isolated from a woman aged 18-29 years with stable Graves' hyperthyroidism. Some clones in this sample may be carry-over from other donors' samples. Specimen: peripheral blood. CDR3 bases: TGTGCCAGCAGTGAAGCCCCTCGGGGGGAGCTGTTTTTT. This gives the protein CASSEAPRGELFF.